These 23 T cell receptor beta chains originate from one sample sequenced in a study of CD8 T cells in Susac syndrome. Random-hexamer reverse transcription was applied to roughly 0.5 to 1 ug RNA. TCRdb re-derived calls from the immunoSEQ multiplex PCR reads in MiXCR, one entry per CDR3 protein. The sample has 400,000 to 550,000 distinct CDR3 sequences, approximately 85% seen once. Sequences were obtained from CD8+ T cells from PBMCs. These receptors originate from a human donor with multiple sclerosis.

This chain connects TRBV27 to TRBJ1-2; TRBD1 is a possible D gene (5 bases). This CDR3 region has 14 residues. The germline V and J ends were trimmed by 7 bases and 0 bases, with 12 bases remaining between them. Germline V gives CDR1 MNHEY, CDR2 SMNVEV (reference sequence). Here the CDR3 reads CASKPGRTNYGYTF. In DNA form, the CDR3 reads TGTGCCAGCAAACCAGGGCGAACTAACTATGGCTACACCTTC.

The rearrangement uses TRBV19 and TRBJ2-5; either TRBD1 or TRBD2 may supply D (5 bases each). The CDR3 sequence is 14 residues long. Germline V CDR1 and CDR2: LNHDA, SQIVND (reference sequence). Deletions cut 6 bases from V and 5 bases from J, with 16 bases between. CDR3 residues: CASRSPGTVETQYF. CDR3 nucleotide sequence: TGTGCCAGTAGAAGCCCCGGGACGGTTGAGACCCAGTACTTC. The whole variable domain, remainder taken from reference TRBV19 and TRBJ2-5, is DGGITQSPKYLFRKEGQNVTLSCEQNLNHDAMYWYRQDPGQGLRLIYYSQIVNDFQKGDIAEGYSVSREKKESFPLTVTSAQKNPTAFYLCASRSPGTVETQYFGPGTRLLVL.

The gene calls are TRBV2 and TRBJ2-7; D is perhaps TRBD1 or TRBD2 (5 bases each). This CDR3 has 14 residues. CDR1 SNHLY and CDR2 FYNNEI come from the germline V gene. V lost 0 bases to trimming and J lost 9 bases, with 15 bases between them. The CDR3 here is CASSEAPGPWGQYF. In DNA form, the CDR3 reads TGTGCCAGCAGTGAAGCGCCGGGGCCCTGGGGGCAGTACTTC. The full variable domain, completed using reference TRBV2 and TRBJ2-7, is EPEVTQTPSHQVTQMGQEVILRCVPISNHLYFYWYRQILGQKVEFLVSFYNNEISEKSEIFDDQFSVERPDGSNFTLKIRSTKLEDSAMYFCASSEAPGPWGQYFGPGTRLTVT.

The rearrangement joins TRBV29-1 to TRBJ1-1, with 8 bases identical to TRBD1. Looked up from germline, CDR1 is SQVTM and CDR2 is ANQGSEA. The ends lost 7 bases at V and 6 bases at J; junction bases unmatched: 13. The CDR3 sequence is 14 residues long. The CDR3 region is CSGQDRGGFPEAFF. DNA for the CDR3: TGCAGCGGGCAAGACAGGGGCGGTTTTCCTGAAGCTTTCTTT.

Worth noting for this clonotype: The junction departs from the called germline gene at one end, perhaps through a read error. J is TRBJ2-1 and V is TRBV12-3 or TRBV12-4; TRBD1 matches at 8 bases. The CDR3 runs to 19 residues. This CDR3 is CASILGTGAAPRVYNEQFF. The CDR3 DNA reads TGTGCCAGCATTTTAGGGACAGGAGCTGCTCCTCGAGTTTACAATGAGCAGTTCTTC.

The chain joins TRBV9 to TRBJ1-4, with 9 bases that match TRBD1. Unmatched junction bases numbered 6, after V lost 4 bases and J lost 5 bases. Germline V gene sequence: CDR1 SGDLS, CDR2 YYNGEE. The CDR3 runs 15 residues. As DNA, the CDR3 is TGTGCCAGCAGCCGAGAGGGACAGGGAAATGAAAAACTGTTTTTT. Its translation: CASSREGQGNEKLFF.

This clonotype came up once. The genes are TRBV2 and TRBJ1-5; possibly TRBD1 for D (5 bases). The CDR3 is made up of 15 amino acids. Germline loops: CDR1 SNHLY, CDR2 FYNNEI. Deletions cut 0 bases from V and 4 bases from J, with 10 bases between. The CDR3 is CASSEAQQANQPQHF. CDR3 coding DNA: TGTGCCAGCAGTGAAGCGCAACAGGCGAATCAGCCCCAGCATTTT.

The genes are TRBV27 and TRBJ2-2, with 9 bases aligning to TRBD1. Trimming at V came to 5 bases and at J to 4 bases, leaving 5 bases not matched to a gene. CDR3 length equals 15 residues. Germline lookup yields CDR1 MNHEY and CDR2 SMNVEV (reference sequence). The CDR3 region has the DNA TGTGCCAGCAGTCACGGGACAGGGACCACCGGGGAGCTGTTTTTT. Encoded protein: CASSHGTGTTGELFF.

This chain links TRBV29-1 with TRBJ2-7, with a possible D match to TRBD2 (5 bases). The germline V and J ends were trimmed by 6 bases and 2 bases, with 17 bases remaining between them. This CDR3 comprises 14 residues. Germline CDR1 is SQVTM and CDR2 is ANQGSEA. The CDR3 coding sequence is TGCAGCGTCGGGATATTCCGAATAACCTACGAGCAGTACTTC. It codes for CSVGIFRITYEQYF.

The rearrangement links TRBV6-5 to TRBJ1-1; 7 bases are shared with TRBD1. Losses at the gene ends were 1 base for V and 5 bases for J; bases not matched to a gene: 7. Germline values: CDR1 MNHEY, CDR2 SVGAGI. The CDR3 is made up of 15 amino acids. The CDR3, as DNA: TGTGCCAGCAGTTACTACCGGACAGGCCGAACTGAAGCTTTCTTT. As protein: CASSYYRTGRTEAFF.

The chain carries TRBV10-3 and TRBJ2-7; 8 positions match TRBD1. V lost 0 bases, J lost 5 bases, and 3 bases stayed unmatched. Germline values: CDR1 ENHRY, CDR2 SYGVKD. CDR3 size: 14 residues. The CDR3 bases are TGTGCCATCAGTGAGTCGGGGACAGGTAACGAGCAGTACTTC. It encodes CAISESGTGNEQYF.

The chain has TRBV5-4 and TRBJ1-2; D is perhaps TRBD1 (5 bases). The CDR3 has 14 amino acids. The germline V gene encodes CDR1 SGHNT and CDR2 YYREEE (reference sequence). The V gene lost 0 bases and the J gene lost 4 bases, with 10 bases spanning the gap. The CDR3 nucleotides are TGTGCCAGCAGCTTGGCAGGCAGGGCCTATGGCTACACCTTC. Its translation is CASSLAGRAYGYTF.

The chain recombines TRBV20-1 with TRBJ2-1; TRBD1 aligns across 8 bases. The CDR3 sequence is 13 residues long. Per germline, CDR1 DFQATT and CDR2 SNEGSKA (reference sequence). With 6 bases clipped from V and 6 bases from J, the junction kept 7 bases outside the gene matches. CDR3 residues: CSAELQGGNEQFF. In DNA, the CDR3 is TGCAGTGCCGAATTACAGGGGGGCAATGAGCAGTTCTTC.

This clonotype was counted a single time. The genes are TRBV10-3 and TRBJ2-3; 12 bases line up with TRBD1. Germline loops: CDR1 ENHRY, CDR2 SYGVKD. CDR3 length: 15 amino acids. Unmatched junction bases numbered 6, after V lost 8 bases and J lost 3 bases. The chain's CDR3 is CAIRGTGGITDTQYF. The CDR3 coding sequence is TGTGCCATCCGTGGGACAGGGGGCATAACAGATACGCAGTATTTT.

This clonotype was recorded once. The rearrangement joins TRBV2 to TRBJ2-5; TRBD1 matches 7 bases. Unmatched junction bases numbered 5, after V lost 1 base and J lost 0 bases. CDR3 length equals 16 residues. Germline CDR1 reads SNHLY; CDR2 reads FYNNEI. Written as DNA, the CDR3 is TGTGCCAGCAGTGAAGACGGGACAGAGTACCAAGAGACCCAGTACTTC. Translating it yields CASSEDGTEYQETQYF.

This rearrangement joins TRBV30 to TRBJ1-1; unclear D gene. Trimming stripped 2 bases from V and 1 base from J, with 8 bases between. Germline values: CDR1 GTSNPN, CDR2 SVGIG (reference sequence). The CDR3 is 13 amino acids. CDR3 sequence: CAWSLEENTEAFF. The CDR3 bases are TGTGCCTGGAGTCTGGAGGAGAACACTGAAGCTTTCTTT.

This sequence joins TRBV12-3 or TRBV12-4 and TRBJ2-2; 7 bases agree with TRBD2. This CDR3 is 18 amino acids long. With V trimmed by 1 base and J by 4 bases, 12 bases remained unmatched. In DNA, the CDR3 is TGTGCCAGCAGTTTAGTCCCCTTCGGGGGAGGGCCCACCGGGGAGCTGTTTTTT. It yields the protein CASSLVPFGGGPTGELFF.

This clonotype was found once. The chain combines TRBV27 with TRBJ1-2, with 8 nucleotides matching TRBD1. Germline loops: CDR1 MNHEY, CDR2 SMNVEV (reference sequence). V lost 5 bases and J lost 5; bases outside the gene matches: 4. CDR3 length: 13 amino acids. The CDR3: CASSPWTGYGYTF. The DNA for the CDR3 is TGTGCCAGCAGTCCCTGGACAGGGTATGGCTACACCTTC.

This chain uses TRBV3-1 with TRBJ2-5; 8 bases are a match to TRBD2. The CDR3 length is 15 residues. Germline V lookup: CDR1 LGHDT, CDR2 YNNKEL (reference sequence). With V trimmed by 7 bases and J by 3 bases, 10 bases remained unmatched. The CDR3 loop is CASTRTEGLEETQYF. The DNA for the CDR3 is TGTGCCAGCACCAGAACGGAGGGACTAGAAGAGACCCAGTACTTC.

This CDR3 reads CASSLVADQEFF. The CDR3, as DNA: TGTGCCAGCAGCTTAGTGGCAGATCAGGAGTTCTTC. This rearrangement joins TRBV7-2 to TRBJ2-1; no clear D. The germline V gene has CDR1 SGHTA and CDR2 FQGNSA. The CDR3 runs 12 residues. The V gene lost 1 base and the J gene lost 14 bases, with 12 bases spanning the gap. Combining the CDR3 with reference TRBV7-2 and TRBJ2-1 gives the whole variable domain GAGVSQSPSNKVTEKGKDVELRCDPISGHTALYWYRQSLGQGLEFLIYFQGNSAPDKSGLPSDRFSAERTGGSVSTLTIQRTQQEDSAVYLCASSLVADQEFFGPGTRLTVL.

As DNA, the CDR3 is TGTGCCAGCACCCTATCAGCGGGACAAACCTACGAGCAGTACTTC. Translation gives CASTLSAGQTYEQYF. This chain connects TRBV12-3 or TRBV12-4 to TRBJ2-7, with D maybe TRBD2 (7 bases). CDR3 size: 15 residues. V lost 7 bases, J lost 2 bases, and 18 bases lay in between.

The CDR3 nucleotides are TGCAGTGCTAGAGTCCGGCAGTCTAGCACAGATACGCAGTATTTT. This codes for CSARVRQSSTDTQYF. The chain links TRBV20-1 to TRBJ2-3; D call uncertain. Germline lookup yields CDR1 DFQATT and CDR2 SNEGSKA (reference sequence). The V gene lost 1 base and the J gene lost 0 bases, with 11 bases spanning the gap. The CDR3 runs to 15 residues.

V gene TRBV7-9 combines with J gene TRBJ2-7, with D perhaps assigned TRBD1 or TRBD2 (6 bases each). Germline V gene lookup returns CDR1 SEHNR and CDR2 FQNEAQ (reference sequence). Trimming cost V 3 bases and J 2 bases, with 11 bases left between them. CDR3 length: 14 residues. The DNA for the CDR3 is TGTGCCAGCAGCTTGAGGGGGGTCCCCTACGAGCAGTACTTC. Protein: CASSLRGVPYEQYF.